The present TCR beta chain was sequenced within a study of OX40 agonist ivuxolimab in advanced cancers. Generated by immunoSEQ multiplex PCR, the TCRdb table keeps only in-frame clones and is missing some. The sample consists of tens of thousands of clones, around nine tenths of them appearing once. The CDR3 consists of 13 residues. After removal of 6 bases from V and 8 bases from J, the junction contained 8 bases not matched to a gene. CDR1 and CDR2 (germline): SQVTM, ANQGSEA. Sequenced material: CD4+ or CD8+ T cells sorted from blood, taken in a trial of the OX40 agonist ivuxolimab. The V and J genes are TRBV29-1 and TRBJ1-5; the match to TRBD1 covers 9 bases. This TCR came from an adult with an advanced solid tumor such as melanoma, head and neck, liver or kidney cancer. The CDR3 here is CSVVTGGGEPQHF. As DNA, the CDR3 is TGCAGCGTCGTTACAGGGGGCGGTGAGCCCCAGCATTTT. Full variable domain (remainder filled in from reference TRBV29-1 and TRBJ1-5): SAVISQKPSRDICQRGTSLTIQCQVDSQVTMMFWYRQQPGQSLTLIATANQGSEATYESGFVIDKFPISRPNLTFSTLTVSNMSPEDSSIYLCSVVTGGGEPQHFGDGTRLSIL.